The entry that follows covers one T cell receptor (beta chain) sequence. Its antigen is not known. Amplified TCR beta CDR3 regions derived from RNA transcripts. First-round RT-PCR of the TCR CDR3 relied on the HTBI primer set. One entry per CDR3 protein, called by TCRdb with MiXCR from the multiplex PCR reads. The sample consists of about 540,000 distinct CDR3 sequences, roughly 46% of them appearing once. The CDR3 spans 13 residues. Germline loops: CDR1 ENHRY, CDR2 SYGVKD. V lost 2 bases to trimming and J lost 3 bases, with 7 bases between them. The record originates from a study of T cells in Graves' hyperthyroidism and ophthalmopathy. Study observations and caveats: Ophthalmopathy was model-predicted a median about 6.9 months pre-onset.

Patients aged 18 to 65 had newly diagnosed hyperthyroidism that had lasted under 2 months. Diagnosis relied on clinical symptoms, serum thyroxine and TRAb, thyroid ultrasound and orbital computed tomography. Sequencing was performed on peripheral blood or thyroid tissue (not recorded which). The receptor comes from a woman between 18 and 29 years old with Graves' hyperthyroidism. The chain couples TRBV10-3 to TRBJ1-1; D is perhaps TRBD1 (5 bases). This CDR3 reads CAISEGADTEAFF. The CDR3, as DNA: TGTGCCATCAGTGAGGGGGCGGACACTGAAGCTTTCTTT.